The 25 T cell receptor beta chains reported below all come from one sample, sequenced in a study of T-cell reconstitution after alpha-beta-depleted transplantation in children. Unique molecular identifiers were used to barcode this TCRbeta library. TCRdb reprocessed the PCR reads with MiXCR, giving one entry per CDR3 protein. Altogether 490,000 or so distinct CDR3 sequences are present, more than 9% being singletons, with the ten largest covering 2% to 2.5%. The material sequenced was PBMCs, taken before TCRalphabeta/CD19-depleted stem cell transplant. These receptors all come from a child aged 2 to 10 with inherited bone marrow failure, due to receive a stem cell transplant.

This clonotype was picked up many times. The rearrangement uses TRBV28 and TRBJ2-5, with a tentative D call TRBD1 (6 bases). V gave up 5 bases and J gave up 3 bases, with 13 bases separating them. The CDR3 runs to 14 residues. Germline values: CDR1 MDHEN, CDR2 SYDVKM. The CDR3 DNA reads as TGTGCCAGCAGTGGGCAGGGGACCAAAGAGACCCAGTACTTC. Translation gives CASSGQGTKETQYF.

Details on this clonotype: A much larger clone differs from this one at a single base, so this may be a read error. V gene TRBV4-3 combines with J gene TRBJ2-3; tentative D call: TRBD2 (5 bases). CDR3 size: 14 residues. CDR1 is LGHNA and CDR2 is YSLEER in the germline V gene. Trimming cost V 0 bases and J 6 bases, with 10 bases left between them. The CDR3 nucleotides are TGCGCCAGCAGCCAAGATGGGGAGTCGGATACGCAGTATTTT. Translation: CASSQDGESDTQYF.

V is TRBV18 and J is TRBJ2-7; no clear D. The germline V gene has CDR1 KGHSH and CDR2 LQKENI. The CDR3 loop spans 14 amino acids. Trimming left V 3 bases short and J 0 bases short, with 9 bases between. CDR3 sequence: CASSPSPSSYEQYF. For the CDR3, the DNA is TGTGCCAGCTCACCCTCCCCAAGCTCCTACGAGCAGTACTTC. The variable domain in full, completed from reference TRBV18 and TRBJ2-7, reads NAGVMQNPRHLVRRRGQEARLRCSPMKGHSHVYWYRQLPEEGLKFMVYLQKENIIDESGMPKERFSAEFPKEGPSILRIQQVVRGDSAAYFCASSPSPSSYEQYFGPGTRLTVT.

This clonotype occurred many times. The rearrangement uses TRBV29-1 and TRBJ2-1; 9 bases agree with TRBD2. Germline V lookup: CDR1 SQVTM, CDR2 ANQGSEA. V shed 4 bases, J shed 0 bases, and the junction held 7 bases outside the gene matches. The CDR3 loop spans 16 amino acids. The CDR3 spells CSVVPSGASSYNEQFF. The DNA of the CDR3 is TGCAGCGTTGTCCCTAGCGGGGCTAGCTCCTACAATGAGCAGTTCTTC.

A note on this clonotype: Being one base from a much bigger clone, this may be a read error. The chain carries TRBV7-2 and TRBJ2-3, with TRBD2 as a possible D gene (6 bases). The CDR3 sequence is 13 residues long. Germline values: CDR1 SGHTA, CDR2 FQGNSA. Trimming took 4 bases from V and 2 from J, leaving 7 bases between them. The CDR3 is CASSSSVTDTQYF. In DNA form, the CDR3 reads TGTGCCAGCAGCTCTAGCGTCACAGATACGCAGTATTTT.

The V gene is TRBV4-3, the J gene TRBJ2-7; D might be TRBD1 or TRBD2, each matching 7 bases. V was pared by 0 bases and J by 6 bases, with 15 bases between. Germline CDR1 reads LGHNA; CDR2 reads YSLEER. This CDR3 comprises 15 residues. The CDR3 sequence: CASSQEARGGGEQYF. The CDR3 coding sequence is TGCGCCAGCAGCCAAGAGGCCAGGGGGGGGGGCGAGCAGTACTTC.

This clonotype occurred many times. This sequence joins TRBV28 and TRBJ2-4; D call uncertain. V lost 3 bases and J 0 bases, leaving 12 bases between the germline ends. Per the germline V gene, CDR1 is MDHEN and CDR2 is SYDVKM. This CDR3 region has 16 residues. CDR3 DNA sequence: TGTGCCAGCAGTTTCGTTGGTGGGCTAGCCAAAAACATTCAGTACTTC. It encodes CASSFVGGLAKNIQYF.

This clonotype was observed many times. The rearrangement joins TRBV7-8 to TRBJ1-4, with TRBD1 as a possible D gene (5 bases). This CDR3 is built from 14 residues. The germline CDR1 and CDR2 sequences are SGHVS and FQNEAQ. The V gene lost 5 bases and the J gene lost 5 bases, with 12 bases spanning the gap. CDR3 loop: CASSLTGENEKLFF. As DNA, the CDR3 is TGTGCCAGCAGCCTTACAGGCGAGAATGAAAAACTGTTTTTT.

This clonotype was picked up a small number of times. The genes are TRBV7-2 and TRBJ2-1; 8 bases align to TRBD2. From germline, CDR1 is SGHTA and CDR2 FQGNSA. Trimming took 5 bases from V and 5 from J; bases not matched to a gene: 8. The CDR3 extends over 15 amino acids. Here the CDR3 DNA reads TGTGCCAGCAGCCTAATGGGACTAGGTAACAATGAGCAGTTCTTC. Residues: CASSLMGLGNNEQFF.

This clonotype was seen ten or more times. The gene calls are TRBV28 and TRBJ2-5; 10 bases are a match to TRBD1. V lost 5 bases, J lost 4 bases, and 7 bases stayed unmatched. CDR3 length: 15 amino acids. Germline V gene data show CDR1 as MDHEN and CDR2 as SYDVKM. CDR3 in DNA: TGTGCCAGCAGTCCCGGCCGGGACAGGGGAGAGACCCAGTACTTC. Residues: CASSPGRDRGETQYF.

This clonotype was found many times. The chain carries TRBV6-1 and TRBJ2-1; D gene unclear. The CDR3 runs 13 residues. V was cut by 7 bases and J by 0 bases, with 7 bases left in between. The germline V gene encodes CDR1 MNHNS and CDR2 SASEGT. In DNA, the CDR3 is TGTGCCAGCAAGTGGAGCTCCTACAATGAGCAGTTCTTC. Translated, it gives CASKWSSYNEQFF.

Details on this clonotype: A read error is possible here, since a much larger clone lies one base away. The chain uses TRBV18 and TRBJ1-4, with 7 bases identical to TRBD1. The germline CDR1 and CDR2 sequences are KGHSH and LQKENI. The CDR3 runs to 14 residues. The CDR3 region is CASSQGATNEKLLF. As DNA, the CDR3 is TGTGCCAGCTCACAGGGGGCAACTAATGAAAAACTGCTTTTT.

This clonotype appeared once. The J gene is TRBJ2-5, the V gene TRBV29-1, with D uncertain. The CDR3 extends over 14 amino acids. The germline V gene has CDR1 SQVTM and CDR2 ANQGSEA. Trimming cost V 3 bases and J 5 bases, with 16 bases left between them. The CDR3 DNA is TGCAGCGTTGAGGGGTCGTTTTTTTCCGAGACCCAGTACTTC. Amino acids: CSVEGSFFSETQYF.

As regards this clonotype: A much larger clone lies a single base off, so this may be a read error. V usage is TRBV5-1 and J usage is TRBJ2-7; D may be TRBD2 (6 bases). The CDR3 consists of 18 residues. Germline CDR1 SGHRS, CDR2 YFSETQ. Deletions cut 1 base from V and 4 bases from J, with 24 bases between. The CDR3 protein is CASSLLGLTGDWWYEQYF. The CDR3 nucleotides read TGCGCCAGCAGCTTGCTAGGCCTAACGGGAGACTGGTGGTACGAGCAGTACTTC.

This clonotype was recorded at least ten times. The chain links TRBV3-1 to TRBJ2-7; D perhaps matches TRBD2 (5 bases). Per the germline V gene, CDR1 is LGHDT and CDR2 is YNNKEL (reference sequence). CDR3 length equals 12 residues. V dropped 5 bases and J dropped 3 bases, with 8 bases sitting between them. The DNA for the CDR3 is TGTGCCAGCAGCTGGACTGGCTACGAGCAGTACTTC. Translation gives CASSWTGYEQYF.

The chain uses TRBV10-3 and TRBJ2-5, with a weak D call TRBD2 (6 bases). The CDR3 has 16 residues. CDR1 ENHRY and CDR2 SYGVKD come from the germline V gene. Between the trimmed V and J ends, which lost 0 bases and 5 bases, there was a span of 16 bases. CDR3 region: CAISESRSTGAETQYF. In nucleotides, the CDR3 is TGTGCCATCAGTGAGTCGAGGTCTACGGGAGCCGAGACCCAGTACTTC.

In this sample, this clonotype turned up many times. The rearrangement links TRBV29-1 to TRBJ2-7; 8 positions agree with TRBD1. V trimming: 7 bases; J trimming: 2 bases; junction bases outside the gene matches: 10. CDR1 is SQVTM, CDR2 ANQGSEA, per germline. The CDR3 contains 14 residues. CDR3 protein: CSGAGDRWAYEQYF. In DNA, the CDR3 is TGCAGCGGCGCCGGGGACAGGTGGGCCTACGAGCAGTACTTC.

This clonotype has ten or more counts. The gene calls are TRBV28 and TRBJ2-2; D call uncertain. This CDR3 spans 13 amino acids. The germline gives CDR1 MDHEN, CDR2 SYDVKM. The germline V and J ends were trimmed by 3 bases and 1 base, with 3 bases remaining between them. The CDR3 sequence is CASSFGNTGELFF. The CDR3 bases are TGTGCCAGCAGTTTTGGGAACACCGGGGAGCTGTTTTTT. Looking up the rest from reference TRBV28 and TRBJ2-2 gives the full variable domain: DVKVTQSSRYLVKRTGEKVFLECVQDMDHENMFWYRQDPGLGLRLIYFSYDVKMKEKGDIPEGYSVSREKKERFSLILESASTNQTSMYLCASSFGNTGELFFGEGSRLTVL.

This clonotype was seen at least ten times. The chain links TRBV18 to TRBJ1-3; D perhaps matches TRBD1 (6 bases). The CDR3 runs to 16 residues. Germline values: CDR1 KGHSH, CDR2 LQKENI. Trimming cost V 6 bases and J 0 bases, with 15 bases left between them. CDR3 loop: CASSPNRAFSGNTIYF. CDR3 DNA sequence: TGTGCCAGCTCTCCAAACAGGGCTTTCTCTGGAAACACCATATATTTT. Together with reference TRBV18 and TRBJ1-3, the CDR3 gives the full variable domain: NAGVMQNPRHLVRRRGQEARLRCSPMKGHSHVYWYRQLPEEGLKFMVYLQKENIIDESGMPKERFSAEFPKEGPSILRIQQVVRGDSAAYFCASSPNRAFSGNTIYFGEGSWLTVV.

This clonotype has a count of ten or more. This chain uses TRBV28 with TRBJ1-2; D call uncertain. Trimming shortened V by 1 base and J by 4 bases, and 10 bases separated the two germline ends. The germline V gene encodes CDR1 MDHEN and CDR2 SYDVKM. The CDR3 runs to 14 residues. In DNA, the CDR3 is TGTGCCAGCAGTTTATATCCCGGCTCCTATGGCTACACCTTC. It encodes CASSLYPGSYGYTF.

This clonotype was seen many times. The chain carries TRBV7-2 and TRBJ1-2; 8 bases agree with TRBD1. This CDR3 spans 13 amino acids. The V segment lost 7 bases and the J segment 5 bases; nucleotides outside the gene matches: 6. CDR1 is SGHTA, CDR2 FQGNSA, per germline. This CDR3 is CASKSTGVYGYTF. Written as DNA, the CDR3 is TGTGCCAGCAAATCGACAGGGGTATATGGCTACACCTTC.

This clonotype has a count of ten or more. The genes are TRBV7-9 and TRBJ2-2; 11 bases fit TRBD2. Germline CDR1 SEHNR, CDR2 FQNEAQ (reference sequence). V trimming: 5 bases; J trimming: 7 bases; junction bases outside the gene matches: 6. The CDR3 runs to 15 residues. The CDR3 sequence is CASSLGTSGLGELFF. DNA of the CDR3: TGTGCCAGCAGCCTCGGGACTAGCGGTCTCGGGGAGCTGTTTTTT.

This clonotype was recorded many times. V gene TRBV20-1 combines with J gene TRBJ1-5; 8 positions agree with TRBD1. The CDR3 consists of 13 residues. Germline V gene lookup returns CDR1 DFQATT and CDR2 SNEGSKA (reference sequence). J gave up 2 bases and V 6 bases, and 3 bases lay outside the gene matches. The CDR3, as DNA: TGCAGTGCCCGGGGACAGGGCAATCAGCCCCAGCATTTT. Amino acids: CSARGQGNQPQHF.

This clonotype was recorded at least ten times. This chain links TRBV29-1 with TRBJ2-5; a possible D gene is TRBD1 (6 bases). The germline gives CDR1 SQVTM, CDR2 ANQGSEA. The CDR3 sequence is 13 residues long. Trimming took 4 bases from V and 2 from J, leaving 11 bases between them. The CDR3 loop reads CSVVGAGQETQYF. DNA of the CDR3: TGCAGCGTTGTGGGGGCAGGGCAAGAGACCCAGTACTTC.

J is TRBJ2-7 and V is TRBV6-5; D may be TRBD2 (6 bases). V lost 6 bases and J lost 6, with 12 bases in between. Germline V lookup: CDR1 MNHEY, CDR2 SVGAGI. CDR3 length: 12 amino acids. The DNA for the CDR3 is TGTGCCAGCAGCCCCGGGACTTTCGAGCAGTACTTC. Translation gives CASSPGTFEQYF.